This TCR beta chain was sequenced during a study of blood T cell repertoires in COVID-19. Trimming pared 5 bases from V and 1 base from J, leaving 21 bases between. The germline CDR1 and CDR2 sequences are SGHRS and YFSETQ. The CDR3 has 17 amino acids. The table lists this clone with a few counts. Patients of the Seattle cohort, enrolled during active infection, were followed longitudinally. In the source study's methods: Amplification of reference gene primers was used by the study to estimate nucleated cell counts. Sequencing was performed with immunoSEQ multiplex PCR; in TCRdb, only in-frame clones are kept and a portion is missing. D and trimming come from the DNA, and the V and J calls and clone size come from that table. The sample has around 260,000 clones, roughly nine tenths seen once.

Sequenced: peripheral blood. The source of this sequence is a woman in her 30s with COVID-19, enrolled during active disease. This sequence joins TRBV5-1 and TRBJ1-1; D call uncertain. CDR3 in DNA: TGCGCCAGCAGTAAGAGTGAGGGAAATAGGGAGAACACTGAAGCTTTCTTT. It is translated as CASSKSEGNRENTEAFF.